This entry concerns a single T cell receptor beta chain. Germline values: CDR1 MNHNS, CDR2 SASEGT. The CDR3 has 16 amino acids. Trimming cost V 2 bases and J 3 bases, with 17 bases left between them. In the source study's methods: Nucleated cell counts were estimated from reference gene primer amplification. Generated by immunoSEQ multiplex PCR, the TCRdb table keeps only in-frame clones and is missing some. The DNA was the basis for D and trimming; V, J and clone size are from that table. The sample holds roughly 70,000 clones, 78% seen once. The sample is drawn from a study of blood T cell repertoires in COVID-19. Study at large: The samples span acute and convalescent COVID-19 from the United States, Italy and Spain. In each case, the material was cDNA or gDNA derived from T cells, B-cell-depleted T cells, or PBMCs.

Sequencing was performed on peripheral blood. The chain is built from TRBV6-1 and TRBJ2-7; maybe TRBD2 (6 bases). The source of this sequence is a human donor in a cohort sampled during active COVID-19. CDR3 amino acids: CASSERRDRAGYEQYF. CDR3 coding DNA: TGTGCCAGCAGTGAAAGGAGGGACCGCGCAGGCTACGAGCAGTACTTC.